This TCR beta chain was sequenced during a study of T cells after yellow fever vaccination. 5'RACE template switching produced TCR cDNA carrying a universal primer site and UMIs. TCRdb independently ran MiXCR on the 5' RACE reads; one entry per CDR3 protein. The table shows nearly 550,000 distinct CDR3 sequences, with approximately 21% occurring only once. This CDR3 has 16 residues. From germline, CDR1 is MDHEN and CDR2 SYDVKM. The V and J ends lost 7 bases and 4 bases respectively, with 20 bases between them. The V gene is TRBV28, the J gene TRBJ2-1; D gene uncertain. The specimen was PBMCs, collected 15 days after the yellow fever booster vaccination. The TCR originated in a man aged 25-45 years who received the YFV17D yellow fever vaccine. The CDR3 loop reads CASTHNILLLYNEQFF. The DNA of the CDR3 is TGTGCCAGCACCCACAACATCTTGCTCTTGTACAATGAGCAGTTCTTC.